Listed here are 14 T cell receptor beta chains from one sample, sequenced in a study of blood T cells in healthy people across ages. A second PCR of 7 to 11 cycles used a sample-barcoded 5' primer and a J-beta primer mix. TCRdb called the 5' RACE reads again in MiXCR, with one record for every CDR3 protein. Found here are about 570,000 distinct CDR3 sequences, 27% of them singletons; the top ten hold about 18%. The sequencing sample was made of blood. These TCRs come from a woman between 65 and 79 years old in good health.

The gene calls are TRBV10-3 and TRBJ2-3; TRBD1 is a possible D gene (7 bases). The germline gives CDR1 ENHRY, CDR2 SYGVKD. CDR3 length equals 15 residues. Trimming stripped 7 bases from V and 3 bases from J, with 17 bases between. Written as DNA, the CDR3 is TGTGCCATCACGAAGGGGGCGGGACGGACAGATACGCAGTATTTT. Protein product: CAITKGAGRTDTQYF.

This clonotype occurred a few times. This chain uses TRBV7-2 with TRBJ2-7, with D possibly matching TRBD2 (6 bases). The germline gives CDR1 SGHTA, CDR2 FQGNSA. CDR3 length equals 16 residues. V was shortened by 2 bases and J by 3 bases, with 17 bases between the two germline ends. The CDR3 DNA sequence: TGTGCCAGCAGCTTAAACCTTCAAACTAGCTTCTACGAGCAGTACTTC. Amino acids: CASSLNLQTSFYEQYF.

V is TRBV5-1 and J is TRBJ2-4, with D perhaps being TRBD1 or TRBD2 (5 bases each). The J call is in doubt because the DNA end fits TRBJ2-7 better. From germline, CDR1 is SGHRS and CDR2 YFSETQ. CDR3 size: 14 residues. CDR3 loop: CASSASGTSYEQYF. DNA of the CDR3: TGCGCCAGCAGCGCATCCGGGACCTCCTACGAGCAGTACTTC.

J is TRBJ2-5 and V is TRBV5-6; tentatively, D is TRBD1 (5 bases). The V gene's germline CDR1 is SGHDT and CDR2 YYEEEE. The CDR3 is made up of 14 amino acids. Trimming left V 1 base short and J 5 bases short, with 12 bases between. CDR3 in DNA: TGTGCCAGCAGCTTGTTTGGGGCCTCGGAGACCCAGTACTTC. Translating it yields CASSLFGASETQYF.

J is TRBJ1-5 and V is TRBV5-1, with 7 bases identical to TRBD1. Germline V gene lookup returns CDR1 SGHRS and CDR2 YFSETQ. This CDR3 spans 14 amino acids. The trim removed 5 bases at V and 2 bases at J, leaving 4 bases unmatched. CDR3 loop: CASRIGQGNQPQHF. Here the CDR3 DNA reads TGCGCCAGCAGAATCGGACAGGGCAATCAGCCCCAGCATTTT.

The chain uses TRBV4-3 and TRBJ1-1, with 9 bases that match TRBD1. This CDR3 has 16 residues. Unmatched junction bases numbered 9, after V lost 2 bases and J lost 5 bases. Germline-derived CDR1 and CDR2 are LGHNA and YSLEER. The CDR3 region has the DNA TGCGCCAGCAGCCAACCACCGGGACAGGGATTTACTGAAGCTTTCTTT. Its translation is CASSQPPGQGFTEAFF.

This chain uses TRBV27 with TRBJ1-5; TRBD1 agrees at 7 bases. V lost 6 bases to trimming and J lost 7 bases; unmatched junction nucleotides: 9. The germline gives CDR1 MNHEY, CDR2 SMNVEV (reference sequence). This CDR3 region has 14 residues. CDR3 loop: CASRKGGAWQPQHF. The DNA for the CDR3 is TGTGCCAGCAGGAAAGGGGGCGCGTGGCAGCCCCAGCATTTT.

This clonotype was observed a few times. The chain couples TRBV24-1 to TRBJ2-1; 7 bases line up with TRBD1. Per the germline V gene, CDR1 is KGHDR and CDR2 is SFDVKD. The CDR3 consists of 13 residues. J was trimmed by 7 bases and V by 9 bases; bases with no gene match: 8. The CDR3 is CATGTGAQNEQFF. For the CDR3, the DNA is TGTGCCACCGGCACAGGGGCTCAAAATGAGCAGTTCTTC.

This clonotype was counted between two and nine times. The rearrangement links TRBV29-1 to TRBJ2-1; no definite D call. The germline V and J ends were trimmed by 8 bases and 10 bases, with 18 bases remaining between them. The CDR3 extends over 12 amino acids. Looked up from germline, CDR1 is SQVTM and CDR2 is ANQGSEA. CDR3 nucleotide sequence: TGCAGCTGCCTTTTAAGCAGGCGGGAGCAGTTCTTC. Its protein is CSCLLSRREQFF.

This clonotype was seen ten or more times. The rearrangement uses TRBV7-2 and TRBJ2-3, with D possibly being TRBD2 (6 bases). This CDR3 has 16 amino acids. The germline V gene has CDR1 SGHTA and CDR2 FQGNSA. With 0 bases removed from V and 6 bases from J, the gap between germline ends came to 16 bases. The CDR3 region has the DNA TGTGCCAGCAGCTTAGCGCTGGACTACTTGGGGGATACGCAGTATTTT. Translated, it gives CASSLALDYLGDTQYF.

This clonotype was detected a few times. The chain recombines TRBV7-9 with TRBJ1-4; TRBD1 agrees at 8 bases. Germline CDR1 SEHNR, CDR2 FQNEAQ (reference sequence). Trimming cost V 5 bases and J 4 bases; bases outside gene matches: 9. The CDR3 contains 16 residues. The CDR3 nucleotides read TGTGCCAGCAGCCTCCGACAGGGGAGGGGTAATGAAAAACTGTTTTTT. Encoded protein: CASSLRQGRGNEKLFF.

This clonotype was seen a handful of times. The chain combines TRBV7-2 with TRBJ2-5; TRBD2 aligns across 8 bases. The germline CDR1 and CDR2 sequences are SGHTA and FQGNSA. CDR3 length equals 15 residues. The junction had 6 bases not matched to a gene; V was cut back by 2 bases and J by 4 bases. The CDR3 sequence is CASSLITGGRETQYF. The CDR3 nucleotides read TGTGCCAGCAGCTTAATTACGGGGGGGCGAGAGACCCAGTACTTC.

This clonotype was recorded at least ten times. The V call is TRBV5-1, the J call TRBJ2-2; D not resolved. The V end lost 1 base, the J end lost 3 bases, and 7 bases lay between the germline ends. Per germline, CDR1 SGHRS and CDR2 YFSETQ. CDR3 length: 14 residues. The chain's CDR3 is CASSLLTHTGELFF. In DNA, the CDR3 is TGCGCCAGCAGCTTGTTAACCCACACCGGGGAGCTGTTTTTT. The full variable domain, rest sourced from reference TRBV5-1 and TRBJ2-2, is KAGVTQTPRYLIKTRGQQVTLSCSPISGHRSVSWYQQTPGQGLQFLFEYFSETQRNKGNFPGRFSGRQFSNSRSEMNVSTLELGDSALYLCASSLLTHTGELFFGEGSRLTVL.

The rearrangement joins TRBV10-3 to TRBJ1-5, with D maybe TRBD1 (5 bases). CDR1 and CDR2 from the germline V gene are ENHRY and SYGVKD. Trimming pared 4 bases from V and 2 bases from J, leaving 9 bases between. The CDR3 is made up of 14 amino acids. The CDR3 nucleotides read TGTGCCATCAGTGCGGGGGATGGCAATCAGCCCCAGCATTTT. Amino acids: CAISAGDGNQPQHF.